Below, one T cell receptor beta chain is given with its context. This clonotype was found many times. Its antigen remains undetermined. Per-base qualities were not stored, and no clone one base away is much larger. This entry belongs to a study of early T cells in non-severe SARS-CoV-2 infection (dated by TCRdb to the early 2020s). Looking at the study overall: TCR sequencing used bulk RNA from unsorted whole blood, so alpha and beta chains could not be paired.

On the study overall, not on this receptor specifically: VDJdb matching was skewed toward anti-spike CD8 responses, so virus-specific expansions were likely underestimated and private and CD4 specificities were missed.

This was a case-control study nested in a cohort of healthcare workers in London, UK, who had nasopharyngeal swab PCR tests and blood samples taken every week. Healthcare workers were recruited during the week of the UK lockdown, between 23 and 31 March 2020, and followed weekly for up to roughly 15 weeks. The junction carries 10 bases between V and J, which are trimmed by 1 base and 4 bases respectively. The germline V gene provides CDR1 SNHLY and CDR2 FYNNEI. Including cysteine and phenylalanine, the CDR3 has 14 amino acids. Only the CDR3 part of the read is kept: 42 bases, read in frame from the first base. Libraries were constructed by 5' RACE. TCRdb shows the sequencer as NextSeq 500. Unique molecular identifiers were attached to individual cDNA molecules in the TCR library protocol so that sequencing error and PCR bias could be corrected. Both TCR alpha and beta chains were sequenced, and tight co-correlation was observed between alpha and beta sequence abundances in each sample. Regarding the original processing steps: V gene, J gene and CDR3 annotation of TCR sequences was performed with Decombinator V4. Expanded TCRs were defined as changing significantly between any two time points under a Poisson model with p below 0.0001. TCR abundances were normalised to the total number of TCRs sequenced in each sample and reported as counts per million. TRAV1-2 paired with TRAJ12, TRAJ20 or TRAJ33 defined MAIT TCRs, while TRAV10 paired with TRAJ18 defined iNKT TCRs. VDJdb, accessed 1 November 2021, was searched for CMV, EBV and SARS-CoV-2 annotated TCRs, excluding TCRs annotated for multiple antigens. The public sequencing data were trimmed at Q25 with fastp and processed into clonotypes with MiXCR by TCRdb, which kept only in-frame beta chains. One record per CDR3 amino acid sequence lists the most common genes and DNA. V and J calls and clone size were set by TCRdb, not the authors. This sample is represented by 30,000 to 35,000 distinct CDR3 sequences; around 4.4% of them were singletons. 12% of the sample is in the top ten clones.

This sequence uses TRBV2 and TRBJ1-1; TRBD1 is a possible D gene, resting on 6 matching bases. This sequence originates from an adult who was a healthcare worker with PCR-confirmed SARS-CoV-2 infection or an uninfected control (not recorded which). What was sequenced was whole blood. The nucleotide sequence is TGTGCCAGCAGTGAAGGGGGGGCGCGCACTGAAGCTTTCTTT. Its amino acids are CASSEGGARTEAFF.